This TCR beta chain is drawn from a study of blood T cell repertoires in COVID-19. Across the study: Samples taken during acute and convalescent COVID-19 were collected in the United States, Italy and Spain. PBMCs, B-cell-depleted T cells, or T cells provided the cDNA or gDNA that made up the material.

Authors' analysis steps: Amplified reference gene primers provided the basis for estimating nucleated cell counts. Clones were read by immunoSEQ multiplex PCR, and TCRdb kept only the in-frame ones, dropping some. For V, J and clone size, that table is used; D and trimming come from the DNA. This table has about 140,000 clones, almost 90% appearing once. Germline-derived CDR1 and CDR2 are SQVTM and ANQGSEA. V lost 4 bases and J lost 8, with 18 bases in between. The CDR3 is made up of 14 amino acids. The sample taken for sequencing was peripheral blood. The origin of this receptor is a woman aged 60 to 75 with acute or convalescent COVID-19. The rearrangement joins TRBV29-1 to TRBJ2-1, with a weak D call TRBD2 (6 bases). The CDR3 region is CSVANPGLNDEQFF. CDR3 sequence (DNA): TGCAGCGTTGCGAACCCGGGACTTAACGATGAGCAGTTCTTC.